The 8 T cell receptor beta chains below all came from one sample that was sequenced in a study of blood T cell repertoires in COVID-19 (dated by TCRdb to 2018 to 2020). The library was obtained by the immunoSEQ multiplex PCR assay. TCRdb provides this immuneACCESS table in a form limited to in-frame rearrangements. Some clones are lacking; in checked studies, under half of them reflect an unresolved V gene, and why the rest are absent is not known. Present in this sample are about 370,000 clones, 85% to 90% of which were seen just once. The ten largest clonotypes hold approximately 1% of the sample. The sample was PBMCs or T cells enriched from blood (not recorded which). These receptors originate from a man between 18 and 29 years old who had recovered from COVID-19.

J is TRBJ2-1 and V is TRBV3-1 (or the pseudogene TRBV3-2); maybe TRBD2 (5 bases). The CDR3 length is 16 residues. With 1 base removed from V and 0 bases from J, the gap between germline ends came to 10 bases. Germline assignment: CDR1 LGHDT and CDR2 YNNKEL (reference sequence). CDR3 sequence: CASSQAGVSSYNEQFF. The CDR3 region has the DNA TGTGCCAGCAGCCAAGCCGGGGTGAGCTCCTACAATGAGCAGTTCTTC.

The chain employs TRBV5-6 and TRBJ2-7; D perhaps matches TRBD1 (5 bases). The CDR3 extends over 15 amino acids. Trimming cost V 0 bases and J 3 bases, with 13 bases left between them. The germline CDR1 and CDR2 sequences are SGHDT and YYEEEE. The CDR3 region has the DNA TGTGCCAGCAGCTTGGGCCCTACTGACAGCTACGAGCAGTACTTC. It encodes CASSLGPTDSYEQYF.

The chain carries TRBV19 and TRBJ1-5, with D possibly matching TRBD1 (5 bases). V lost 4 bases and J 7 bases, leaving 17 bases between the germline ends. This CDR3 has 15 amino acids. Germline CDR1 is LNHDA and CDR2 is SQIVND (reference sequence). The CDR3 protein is CASSSSQGTRQPQHF. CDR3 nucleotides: TGTGCCAGTAGTAGCTCCCAGGGAACGCGGCAGCCCCAGCATTTT.

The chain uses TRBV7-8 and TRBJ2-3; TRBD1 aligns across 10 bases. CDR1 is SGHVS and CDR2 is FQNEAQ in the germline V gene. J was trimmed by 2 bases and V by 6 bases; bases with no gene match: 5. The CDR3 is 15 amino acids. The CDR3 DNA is TGTGCCAGCAGATGGGGACAGGGGTTCACAGATACGCAGTATTTT. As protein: CASRWGQGFTDTQYF.

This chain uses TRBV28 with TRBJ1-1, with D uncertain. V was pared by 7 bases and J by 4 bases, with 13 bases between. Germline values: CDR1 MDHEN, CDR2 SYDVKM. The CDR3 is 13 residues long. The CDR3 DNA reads TGTGCCAGCATCATAGTAGAGGGCACTGAAGCTTTCTTT. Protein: CASIIVEGTEAFF.

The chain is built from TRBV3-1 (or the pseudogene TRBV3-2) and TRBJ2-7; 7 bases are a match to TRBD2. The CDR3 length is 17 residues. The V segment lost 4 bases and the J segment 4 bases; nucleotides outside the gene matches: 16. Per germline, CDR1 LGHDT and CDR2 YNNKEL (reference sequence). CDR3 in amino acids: CASSPPPLLGGFYEQYF. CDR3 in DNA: TGTGCCAGCAGCCCACCCCCCCTTTTGGGGGGGTTTTACGAGCAGTACTTC.

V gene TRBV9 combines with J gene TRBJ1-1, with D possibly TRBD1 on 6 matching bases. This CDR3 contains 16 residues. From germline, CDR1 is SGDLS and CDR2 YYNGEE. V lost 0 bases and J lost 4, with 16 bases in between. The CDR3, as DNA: TGTGCCAGCAGCGTAGGGATTGGGACATCAGGCACTGAAGCTTTCTTT. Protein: CASSVGIGTSGTEAFF.

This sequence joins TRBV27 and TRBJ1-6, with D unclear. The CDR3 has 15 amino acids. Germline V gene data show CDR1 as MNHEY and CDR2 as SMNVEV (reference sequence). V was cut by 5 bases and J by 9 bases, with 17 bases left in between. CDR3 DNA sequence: TGTGCCAGCAGTGTAAACTTCCCTCCAAGTTCACCCCTCCACTTT. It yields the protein CASSVNFPPSSPLHF.